This T cell receptor (beta chain) was identified in a study of cytomegalovirus exposure and HLA in healthy donors. Profiling relied on immunoSEQ multiplex PCR, and the TCRdb table lists in-frame clones only, not all of them. This sample has more than 55,000 clones, with about nine tenths found just once. V gave up 4 bases and J gave up 3 bases, with 14 bases separating them. The germline CDR1 and CDR2 sequences are SGHNT and YYREEE (reference sequence). The CDR3 totals 14 residues. The rearrangement joins TRBV5-4 to TRBJ2-7; D is perhaps TRBD1 (7 bases). Input material: PBMCs. The TCR was taken from a man aged 18 to 30 in good health and CMV-seronegative. CDR3 amino acids: CASSPRGADYEQYF. The CDR3 DNA sequence: TGTGCCAGCAGCCCCAGGGGGGCGGACTACGAGCAGTACTTC.